What follows describes a single TCR beta chain. The data stem from a study of blood T cell repertoires in COVID-19. Looking at the study overall: Donors in the United States, Italy and Spain gave samples during acute or convalescent COVID-19. T cells, B-cell-depleted T cells, or PBMCs supplied cDNA or gDNA.

Germline V lookup: CDR1 MNHEY, CDR2 SVGEGT. CDR3 size: 13 residues. Trimming at V came to 6 bases and at J to 1 base, leaving 2 bases not matched to a gene. In the source study's methods: For nucleated cells, counts were estimated from reference gene primer amplification. Assay: immunoSEQ multiplex PCR; the TCRdb copy retains only in-frame clones and omits some. Clone size and V and J calls were adopted from that table, with D and trimming inferred from the DNA. The sample lists 330,000 or so clones, around 87% seen once, with about 1.9% in the top ten. The chain has TRBV6-2 or TRBV6-3 and TRBJ1-2, with 7 bases that match TRBD1. The receptor was derived from a man between 40 and 49 years old in a cohort exposed to, infected with or recovered from COVID-19 (not recorded which). The sample taken for sequencing was PBMCs or T cells enriched from blood (not recorded which). CDR3 in amino acids: CASSRDSNYGYTF. The CDR3 DNA follows: TGTGCCAGCAGCCGGGACAGTAACTATGGCTACACCTTC.